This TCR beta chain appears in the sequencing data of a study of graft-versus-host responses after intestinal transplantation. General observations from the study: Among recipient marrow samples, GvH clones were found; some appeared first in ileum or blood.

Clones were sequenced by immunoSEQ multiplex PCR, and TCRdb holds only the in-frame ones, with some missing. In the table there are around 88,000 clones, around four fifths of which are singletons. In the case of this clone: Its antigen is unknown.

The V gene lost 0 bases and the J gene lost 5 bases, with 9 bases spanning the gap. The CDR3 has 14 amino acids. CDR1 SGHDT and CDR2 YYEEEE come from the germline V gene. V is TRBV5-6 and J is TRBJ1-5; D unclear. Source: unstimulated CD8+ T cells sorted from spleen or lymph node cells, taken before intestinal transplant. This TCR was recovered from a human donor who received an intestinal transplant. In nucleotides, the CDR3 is TGTGCCAGCAGCTTGGGGGCTCGGGATCAGCCCCAGCATTTT. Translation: CASSLGARDQPQHF.